The source of this TCR beta chain is a study of cytomegalovirus exposure and HLA in healthy donors. As for this clone: As yet, its antigen is unknown.

Findings and caveats of the study: 87-base-pair reads could not separate some V segments, including TRBV6-2 and TRBV6-3.

Researchers ran the PCR with 60 Vbeta and 13 Jbeta primers. Profiled with immunoSEQ multiplex PCR; TCRdb holds only in-frame clones, not every one. Here the sample spans over 75,000 clones, just under 85% being singletons. The V segment lost 2 bases and the J segment 8 bases; nucleotides outside the gene matches: 20. This CDR3 contains 19 residues. CDR1 LGHNA and CDR2 YNFKEQ come from the germline V gene. This receptor was taken from a woman younger than 30 in good health and CMV-seropositive. The V and J genes are TRBV4-2 and TRBJ2-1; 8 bases match TRBD2. Sequenced material: PBMCs. The CDR3 region has the DNA TGTGCCAGCAGCCAACCGATTAGGAGTAGCGGGGAGAGGTCCGATGAGCAGTTCTTC. Encoded protein: CASSQPIRSSGERSDEQFF.